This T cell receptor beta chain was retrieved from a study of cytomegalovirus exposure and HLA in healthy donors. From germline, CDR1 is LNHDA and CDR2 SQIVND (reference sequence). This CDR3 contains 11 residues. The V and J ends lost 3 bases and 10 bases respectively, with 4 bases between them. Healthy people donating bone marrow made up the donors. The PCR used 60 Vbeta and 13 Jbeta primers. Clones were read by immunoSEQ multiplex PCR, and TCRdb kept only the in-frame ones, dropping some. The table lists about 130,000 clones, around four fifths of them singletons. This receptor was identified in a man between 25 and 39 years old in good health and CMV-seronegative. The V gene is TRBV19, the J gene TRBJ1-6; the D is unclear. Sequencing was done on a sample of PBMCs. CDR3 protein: CASSIRSPLHF. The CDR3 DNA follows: TGTGCCAGTAGTATCAGGTCACCCCTCCACTTT.